The 13 T cell receptor beta chains reported below all come from one sample, sequenced in a study of cytomegalovirus exposure and HLA in healthy donors. Both 60 Vbeta primers and 13 Jbeta primers went into the PCR. Generated by immunoSEQ multiplex PCR, the TCRdb table keeps only in-frame clones and is missing some. The table has 100,000 to 150,000 clones, less than 85% seen once. Input material: PBMCs. The receptor set was obtained from a female donor in good health and CMV-seronegative.

The chain joins TRBV9 to TRBJ2-1; 13 bases fit TRBD2. CDR1 and CDR2 (germline): SGDLS, YYNGEE. The CDR3 length is 17 residues. The trim removed 3 bases at V and 4 bases at J, leaving 7 bases unmatched. CDR3 sequence (DNA): TGTGCCAGCAGCGGAGAGGTACTAGCGGGGGGGTACAATGAGCAGTTCTTC. Residues: CASSGEVLAGGYNEQFF. Full variable domain (outside the CDR3, taken from reference TRBV9 and TRBJ2-1): DSGVTQTPKHLITATGQRVTLRCSPRSGDLSVYWYQQSLDQGLQFLIQYYNGEERAKGNILERFSAQQFPDLHSELNLSSLELGDSALYFCASSGEVLAGGYNEQFFGPGTRLTVL.

The count of this clone is one. The J gene is TRBJ2-1, the V gene TRBV5-1; D is perhaps TRBD1 (6 bases). Trimming removed 1 base at V and 6 bases at J, with 14 bases between. This CDR3 has 15 residues. Per germline, CDR1 SGHRS and CDR2 YFSETQ. CDR3 sequence (DNA): TGCGCCAGCAGCTTGCTTAGCAGAGGGGGCAATGAGCAGTTCTTC. Protein sequence: CASSLLSRGGNEQFF.

The CDR3 spells CASSSGTYEQYF. The CDR3 region has the DNA TGCGCCAGCTCTAGCGGGACATACGAGCAGTACTTC. This chain joins TRBV5-1 and TRBJ2-7; 9 bases line up with TRBD2. Losses at the gene ends were 7 bases for V and 4 bases for J; bases not matched to a gene: 3. The CDR3 is made up of 12 amino acids. CDR1 and CDR2 (germline): SGHRS, YFSETQ.

The gene calls are TRBV5-1 and TRBJ2-5; 7 nucleotides line up with TRBD1. CDR3 length: 13 amino acids. Germline CDR1 and CDR2: SGHRS and YFSETQ. Trimming removed 4 bases from V and 5 bases from J; junction bases left unmatched: 5. CDR3 in amino acids: CASSAGTEETQYF. The CDR3 coding sequence is TGCGCCAGCAGCGCTGGGACAGAGGAGACCCAGTACTTC.

V gene TRBV2 combines with J gene TRBJ2-3; TRBD2 aligns across 11 bases. The germline V gene encodes CDR1 SNHLY and CDR2 FYNNEI. This CDR3 is 18 amino acids long. V shed 1 base and J 2 bases; nucleotides not matched to a gene: 8. CDR3 coding DNA: TGTGCCAGCAGTGAAGGGCTAGCGGGGGGACTCTACACAGATACGCAGTATTTT. This encodes CASSEGLAGGLYTDTQYF. The whole variable domain, filled in from reference TRBV2 and TRBJ2-3, reads EPEVTQTPSHQVTQMGQEVILRCVPISNHLYFYWYRQILGQKVEFLVSFYNNEISEKSEIFDDQFSVERPDGSNFTLKIRSTKLEDSAMYFCASSEGLAGGLYTDTQYFGPGTRLTVL.

The CDR3 region has the DNA TGTGCCAGCATGACAGGGGGCAACACCGGGGAGCTGTTTTTT. Translating it yields CASMTGGNTGELFF. This chain joins TRBV6-5 and TRBJ2-2; 10 nucleotides line up with TRBD1. This CDR3 comprises 14 residues. In germline, CDR1 is MNHEY, CDR2 SVGAGI. V shed 7 bases and J 2 bases; nucleotides not matched to a gene: 1.

This sequence joins TRBV2 and TRBJ1-3; D gene unclear. This CDR3 region has 14 residues. Trimming took off 6 bases at V and 0 bases at J, with 9 bases between the two ends. Germline-derived CDR1 and CDR2 are SNHLY and FYNNEI. This CDR3 is CASRGSYSGNTIYF. The CDR3 DNA reads TGTGCCAGCAGGGGCAGCTACTCTGGAAACACCATATATTTT.

This clone was detected only a few times. The rearrangement links TRBV5-4 to TRBJ2-3, with D perhaps matching TRBD2 (6 bases). Germline V gene lookup returns CDR1 SGHNT and CDR2 YYREEE (reference sequence). V gave up 3 bases and J gave up 5 bases, with 13 bases separating them. This CDR3 comprises 14 residues. The DNA of the CDR3 is TGTGCCAGCAGCTACCGGGAGATGAGAGATACGCAGTATTTT. It encodes CASSYREMRDTQYF.

This clone was seen more than once but under ten times. The rearrangement joins TRBV5-1 to TRBJ2-5; D is perhaps TRBD2 (7 bases). Germline V CDR1 and CDR2: SGHRS, YFSETQ. The CDR3 runs to 16 residues. With 3 bases removed from V and 4 bases from J, the gap between germline ends came to 19 bases. CDR3 sequence (DNA): TGCGCCAGCAGCTCCCTCACGGGGGGCCCCACAGAGACCCAGTACTTC. It is translated as CASSSLTGGPTETQYF.

About this clone: The junction departs from the called germline gene at one end, perhaps through a read error. The chain carries TRBV19 and TRBJ1-6; TRBD1 matches at 11 bases. Germline V gives CDR1 LNHDA, CDR2 SQIVND (reference sequence). There are 16 residues in the CDR3. DNA of the CDR3: TGTGCCAGTAGCATAGGGACCGGGACAGGGGGGTCACCCCTCCACTTT. Its protein is CASSIGTGTGGSPLHF.

The CDR3 region is CASSLGGSSYEQYF. CDR3 coding DNA: TGTGCCAGCAGCTTGGGCGGGAGCTCCTACGAGCAGTACTTC. V is TRBV5-6 and J is TRBJ2-7, with 7 positions matching TRBD2. The germline CDR1 and CDR2 sequences are SGHDT and YYEEEE. V trimming: 0 bases; J trimming: 0 bases; junction bases outside the gene matches: 0. The CDR3 runs to 14 residues.

The CDR3 DNA reads as TGTGCCAGTAGTAGGACTAGCGGGGGTAAAAATGAGCAGTTCTTC. Amino acid sequence: CASSRTSGGKNEQFF. The chain carries TRBV19 and TRBJ2-1, with 13 bases lining up with TRBD2. Germline CDR1 and CDR2: LNHDA and SQIVND (reference sequence). J was trimmed by 7 bases and V by 4 bases; bases with no gene match: 4. This CDR3 spans 15 amino acids.

The rearrangement links TRBV5-6 to TRBJ2-4; 10 bases line up with TRBD2. The CDR3 has 16 amino acids. Trimming took 0 bases from V and 4 from J; bases not matched to a gene: 4. Germline V CDR1 and CDR2: SGHDT, YYEEEE. This CDR3 reads CASSLASGGFKNIQYF. The CDR3 DNA sequence: TGTGCCAGCAGCTTGGCTAGCGGGGGTTTTAAAAACATTCAGTACTTC.